One and the same sample provided the 4 T cell receptor beta chains below, sequenced in a study of shared clonotypes between healthy human individuals. The protocol was immunoSEQ multiplex PCR, while the TCRdb copy is restricted to in-frame clones and leaves out a portion. The sample consists of about 2 million clones, about 95% of them appearing once. CD8 cells classed as naive were CD45RO-negative and positively selected for CCR7, excluding terminally differentiated effector memory CD45RA+ cells. What was sequenced was naive CD8+ T cells sorted from blood. The receptors shown here come from a man aged 18 to 29 in good health.

The V gene is TRBV7-9, the J gene TRBJ1-2, with 10 bases aligning to TRBD1. J was trimmed by 6 bases and V by 1 base; bases with no gene match: 11. Germline V gene lookup returns CDR1 SEHNR and CDR2 FQNEAQ (reference sequence). This CDR3 is built from 17 residues. CDR3 bases: TGTGCCAGCAGCTTAGGTCACCCTCGACAGGGGGCAGATGGCTACACCTTC. As protein: CASSLGHPRQGADGYTF.

This CDR3 reads CAWSQQGSGGSPLHF. The CDR3 DNA reads TGTGCCTGGAGCCAACAAGGGTCGGGCGGGTCACCCCTCCACTTT. This rearrangement joins TRBV30 to TRBJ1-6; D ambiguous. The CDR3 is 15 residues long. V lost 3 bases, J lost 10 bases, and 19 bases lay in between. Germline CDR1 is GTSNPN and CDR2 is SVGIG (reference sequence). Variable domain in full (rest from reference TRBV30 and TRBJ1-6): SQTIHQWPATLVQPVGSPLSLECTVEGTSNPNLYWYRQAAGRGLQLLFYSVGIGQISSEVPQNLSASRPQDRQFILSSKKLLLSDSGFYLCAWSQQGSGGSPLHFGNGTRLTVT.

CDR3 residues: CASREKSPFFYGYTF. DNA of the CDR3: TGTGCCAGCAGGGAGAAGTCCCCTTTCTTCTATGGCTACACCTTC. The chain employs TRBV7-2 and TRBJ1-2; the D is unclear. Trimming stripped 6 bases from V and 4 bases from J, with 18 bases between. From germline, CDR1 is SGHTA and CDR2 FQGNSA. This CDR3 is 15 amino acids long.

The chain uses TRBV19 and TRBJ1-5, with D possibly being TRBD1 (5 bases). Germline V CDR1 and CDR2: LNHDA, SQIVND (reference sequence). The CDR3 length is 15 residues. V was cut by 0 bases and J by 6 bases, with 12 bases left in between. This CDR3 is CASSIDLLGGQPQHF. The CDR3 bases are TGTGCCAGTAGTATAGATCTGTTGGGGGGTCAGCCCCAGCATTTT.